Below, one T cell receptor (beta chain) is given with its context. Its specificity is not known. These data originate in a study of T-cell memory formation after mild COVID-19. Germline V CDR1 and CDR2: LGHNA, YSLEER. The ends lost 1 base at V and 4 bases at J; junction bases unmatched: 14. The CDR3 has 18 residues. Study-level results: Contracting CD4+ clones sat mainly in CM and EM; CD8+ in EMRA. Second-wave clones reaching peak frequency on day 37 lacked confirmed SARS-CoV-2 specificity. Among clones contracting day 15 to 85, CD4/CD8 was balanced, whereas later expanders leaned CD4+.

5'RACE with constant-segment primers yielded barcoded, UMI-tagged TCR alpha and TCR beta cDNA libraries. TCRdb used MiXCR to reprocess the 5' RACE reads, holding one entry per CDR3 protein. The table shows 250,000 to 350,000 distinct CDR3 sequences, with about 17% occurring only once. The material sequenced was PBMCs or a T cell subset sorted from them (not recorded which). The clonotype was recovered from a man aged 18 to 29 who had mild COVID-19 (a few samples of this study predate the infection). Cell type and time point are not known. This chain links TRBV4-3 with TRBJ2-3, with TRBD1 identical over 7 bases. CDR3 protein: CASSQGVQGLGAADTQYF. The CDR3 nucleotides read TGCGCCAGCAGCCAAGGGGTACAGGGGCTGGGGGCGGCAGATACGCAGTATTTT.